The entry that follows covers one T cell receptor (beta chain) sequence. This clonotype was counted many times. Its antigen target is currently unknown. Within one base of it there is no much larger clone, and no base qualities were kept. The data were obtained in a study of blood T cells in healthy people across ages (dated by TCRdb to 2013 to 2016). About the investigation overall: Template switching captured roughly one uniquely barcoded TCR beta cDNA molecule per two T cells in model experiments. The study measured age-related changes in TCR beta repertoire diversity using deep sequencing normalized with unique cDNA molecular identifiers. The donors were split into four age groups: young (average around 17 years), middle-aged (roughly 39), aged (approximately 60) and long-lived (over 80). To avoid experimental bias, donors of different ages were spread randomly across the sequencing lanes. Two additional independent replicas of 1 million unique cDNA reads from the same blood draw were analyzed for two donors (one aged 18 to 29 and one aged 80 or older). Here is what the overall study found, with its caveats: Observed TCR beta diversity per million T cells fell roughly linearly with age, and a significant reduction was already apparent by age approximately 41. There was a strong correlation between observed TCR beta diversity and the percentage of naive T cells measured by flow cytometry. Estimates of total diversity based on one million sequenced T cells were considered lower bounds and underestimates. Compared with the aged group, the long-lived group had more naive CD4+ T cells, fewer expanded clones and increased TCR diversity, a pattern suggesting age selection. Conclusive comparison of naive and antigen-experienced compartments was prevented by the profiling of bulk unsorted PBMCs. Because the CMV infection status of the donors was unknown, age-related changes in expanded clonotypes may potentially have been confounded.

Preparation of the library involved 5' RACE. Sequencer: Illumina HiSeq 2500. A second PCR of about 7 to 12 cycles was run with a J-beta primer mix and a sample-barcoded 5' primer. A template-switch 5' adaptor carrying 12 random nucleotides introduced a unique molecular identifier onto each TCR beta cDNA molecule. Each sample yielded at least 3 million CDR3-containing paired-end reads. All of the RNA was converted into first-strand cDNA using the Mint cDNA synthesis kit, with a TRBC-specific oligonucleotide serving as the primer. Following uracil-DNA glycosylase treatment, a first 18-cycle PCR with universal primers M1SS and BC2_uni_R was performed on all cDNA. The original methods were these. For normalization, 1 million high-quality reads, each with a distinct molecular identifier, were randomly selected from each sample. Instead of being binned into consensus sequences, reads with shared molecular identifiers were discarded. CDR3 identification, clonotype clustering and error correction used MiTCR with a Q25 quality threshold and the strictest error-elimination algorithm. Lower-bound total TCR beta diversity was estimated with a nonparametric unseen species model using Euler transformation. Using fastp trimming at Q25 and MiXCR clonotype assembly, TCRdb reanalyzed the public sequencing data and kept in-frame beta chains. When rows share a CDR3 protein, they turn into one entry using the most common DNA and genes. The authors' filters were not applied to this entry. The sample has hundreds of thousands of distinct CDR3 sequences on record, approximately 30% of them singletons. Approximately 14% of the sample is in the top ten clones.

Including cysteine and phenylalanine, the CDR3 has 15 amino acids. Only the CDR3 part of the read is kept: 45 bases, read in frame from the first base. V is shortened by 4 bases, J by 4 bases, and the region joining them spans 18 bases. CDR1 and CDR2, looked up from the germline V gene, are SGHRS and YFSETQ. The roughly 39 donors, aged about 6 to 95 years, were systemically healthy Caucasian individuals from Russia. About 9.6 milliliters of peripheral blood were collected from each donor into EDTA-treated Vacutainer tubes. PBMCs were isolated by Ficoll-Paque density-gradient centrifugation, with at least 6 million obtained per sample. Total RNA was extracted from PBMCs with Trizol reagent, with at least 5.5 micrograms obtained per sample. For every donor, an aliquot of PBMCs went through flow cytometry to measure the percentages of naive CD45RAhigh/CD27high T cells.

The chain is made from TRBV5-1 and TRBJ2-7, with TRBD1 as a weak D call on 5 bases. This TCR was recovered from a woman of 80 years or more in good health. Sequencing was carried out using blood. The DNA sequence is as follows: TGCGCCAGCAGCCCCTGGCAGGGTGTTACGTACGAGCAGTACTTC. Its amino acids are CASSPWQGVTYEQYF.